This T cell receptor (beta chain) is drawn from a study of metastatic and nonmetastatic thyroid tumors. Study-wide background: Comparison of repertoires was carried out across blood and tumor or nodule tissue from malignant and benign thyroid patients. Whole-study findings and limits: For both blood and tumor, malignant thyroid tumors reportedly showed significantly higher TCR beta diversity than benign nodules did.

Ten or more counts support this clone. The antigen remains undetermined. Authors' data handling: CDR3 differences across clinicopathological groups were used to build a distant-metastasis classifier for papillary thyroid cancer. TCRdb re-processed the PCR reads through MiXCR. V and J calls and clone size were set by TCRdb, not the authors. The table lists 30,000 to 50,000 clones, approximately 13% of them singletons, with 9% to 9.5% in the top ten. CDR3 length: 14 amino acids. Germline V gives CDR1 SGHRS, CDR2 YFSETQ. Trimming shortened V by 0 bases and J by 3 bases, and 7 bases separated the two germline ends. Every patient was untreated before thyroid surgery.

This sequence originates from a female donor with papillary thyroid cancer or a benign thyroid nodule (not recorded which). Some clones in this sample may be carry-over from other donors' samples. V usage is TRBV5-1 and J usage is TRBJ1-5; D is unclear. Sequencing was done on a sample of blood. CDR3 sequence: CASSLESPNQPQHF. The DNA of the CDR3 is TGCGCCAGCAGCTTGGAATCTCCCAATCAGCCCCAGCATTTT.